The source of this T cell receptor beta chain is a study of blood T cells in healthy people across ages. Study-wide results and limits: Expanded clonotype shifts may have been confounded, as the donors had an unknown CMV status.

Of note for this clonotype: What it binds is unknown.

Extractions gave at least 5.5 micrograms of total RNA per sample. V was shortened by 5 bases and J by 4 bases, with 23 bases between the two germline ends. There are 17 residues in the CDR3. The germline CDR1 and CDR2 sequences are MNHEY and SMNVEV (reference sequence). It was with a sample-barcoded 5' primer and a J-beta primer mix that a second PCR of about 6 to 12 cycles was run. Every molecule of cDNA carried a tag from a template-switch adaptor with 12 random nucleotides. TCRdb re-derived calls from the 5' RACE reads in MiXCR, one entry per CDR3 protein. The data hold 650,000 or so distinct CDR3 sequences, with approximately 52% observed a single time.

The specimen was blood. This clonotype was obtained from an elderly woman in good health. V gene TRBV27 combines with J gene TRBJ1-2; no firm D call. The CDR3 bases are TGTGCCAGCAGTCCCCGACGTCAGGAGGCCCAAGTCTATGGCTACACCTTC. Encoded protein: CASSPRRQEAQVYGYTF.